A single sample is the source of the 7 T cell receptor beta chains below, sequenced in a study of T-cell reconstitution after alpha-beta-depleted transplantation in children. The authors prepared the TCRbeta library with unique molecular identifiers. One entry per CDR3 protein results from TCRdb running MiXCR on the PCR reads. In the table there are about 300,000 distinct CDR3 sequences, about 9.4% of which are singletons. Sequencing was performed on PBMCs, taken before TCRalphabeta/CD19-depleted stem cell transplant. The receptors originated from a boy under three years old with acute myeloid leukemia, due to receive a stem cell transplant.

About this clonotype: One junction end disagrees with the germline gene, perhaps due to a read error. The chain has TRBV7-3 and TRBJ2-1; 9 bases are shared with TRBD2. The germline V gene has CDR1 SGHTA and CDR2 FQGTGA. This CDR3 is 15 amino acids long. CDR3 sequence (DNA): TGTGCCACCAGCCTGGGACTAGCTGCCTACAATGAGCAGTTCTTC. It codes for CATSLGLAAYNEQFF.

This clonotype came up many times. The chain recombines TRBV7-4 with TRBJ2-7; 11 positions agree with TRBD2. Trimming cost V 1 base and J 5 bases; bases outside gene matches: 7. The CDR3 length is 16 residues. The germline V gene has CDR1 SGHVT and CDR2 SQSDAQ. The DNA of the CDR3 is TGTGCCAGCAGCTTAGATGCTAGCGGGGGGTCCGACGAGCAGTACTTC. This encodes CASSLDASGGSDEQYF.

The J gene is TRBJ2-7, the V gene TRBV6-5, with 7 bases fitting TRBD1. This CDR3 has 13 amino acids. V lost 2 bases and J lost 6; bases outside the gene matches: 4. Looked up from germline, CDR1 is MNHEY and CDR2 is SVGAGI. CDR3 in amino acids: CASSYEGAGEQYF. CDR3 coding DNA: TGTGCCAGCAGTTACGAGGGGGCTGGCGAGCAGTACTTC.

In this sample, this clonotype turned up once. The chain employs TRBV7-2 and TRBJ2-7; possibly TRBD2 for D (6 bases). Germline CDR1 SGHTA, CDR2 FQGNSA. This CDR3 is built from 14 residues. V was shortened by 3 bases and J by 2 bases, with 11 bases between the two germline ends. In DNA form, the CDR3 reads TGTGCCAGCAGCTTTAATCCTAGCGCCTACGAGCAGTACTTC. Translating it yields CASSFNPSAYEQYF. Together with reference TRBV7-2 and TRBJ2-7, the CDR3 gives the full variable domain: GAGVSQSPSNKVTEKGKDVELRCDPISGHTALYWYRQSLGQGLEFLIYFQGNSAPDKSGLPSDRFSAERTGGSVSTLTIQRTQQEDSAVYLCASSFNPSAYEQYFGPGTRLTVT.

This clonotype has only a few counts. The chain links TRBV11-1 to TRBJ2-7; 8 bases fit TRBD2. Losses at the gene ends were 5 bases for V and 2 bases for J; bases not matched to a gene: 5. The germline gives CDR1 SGHAT, CDR2 FQDESV (reference sequence). CDR3 length: 14 residues. CDR3 amino acids: CASSDRTSPYEQYF. For the CDR3, the DNA is TGTGCCAGCAGCGACCGGACTAGCCCCTACGAGCAGTACTTC.

This clonotype was recorded a few times. The rearrangement links TRBV20-1 to TRBJ2-7; 8 nucleotides agree with TRBD1. From germline, CDR1 is DFQATT and CDR2 SNEGSKA (reference sequence). V was clipped by 4 bases and J by 0 bases; unmatched bases: 11. The length of the CDR3 is 16 residues. This CDR3 is CSAIPGKGQGSYEQYF. CDR3 nucleotide sequence: TGCAGTGCTATCCCCGGAAAAGGACAGGGCTCCTACGAGCAGTACTTC.

The sample holds many counts of this clonotype. CDR3: CASSLLDVSGANVLTF. DNA of the CDR3: TGTGCCAGCTCACTGTTGGACGTCTCTGGGGCCAACGTCCTGACTTTC. The J gene is TRBJ2-6, the V gene TRBV18; no clear D gene. Germline lookup yields CDR1 KGHSH and CDR2 LQKENI. The CDR3 runs to 16 residues. V lost 4 bases, J lost 0 bases, and 10 bases lay in between. The whole variable domain, remainder taken from reference TRBV18 and TRBJ2-6, is NAGVMQNPRHLVRRRGQEARLRCSPMKGHSHVYWYRQLPEEGLKFMVYLQKENIIDESGMPKERFSAEFPKEGPSILRIQQVVRGDSAAYFCASSLLDVSGANVLTFGAGSRLTVL.